This TCR beta chain was recovered during a study of CD8+CD57+ T cells in acquired aplastic anemia. Across the study: An average of roughly 3.2 ug of DNA was obtained from sorted CD4+ and CD8+ cells.

Genomic DNA, serving as template, underwent TCR beta VDJ and CDR3 profiling. Via MiXCR, TCRdb re-called the reads, giving one row per CDR3 protein. The sample comprises just over 450,000 distinct CDR3 sequences, around 30% of which are singletons, and less than 1% rests with the top ten. Patients selected for sequencing had displayed CD8+CD57+ cell expansion by flow cytometry. General study points: Patients and controls shared under 35 CD8+ CDR3 sequences, which appeared highly expressed in patients and within their immunodominant clones.

Regarding this clonotype: The antigen is unknown.

The germline gives CDR1 DFQATT, CDR2 SNEGSKA (reference sequence). Trimming stripped 3 bases from V and 4 bases from J, with 16 bases between. The CDR3 sequence is 16 residues long. Sequencing was carried out using sorted CD4+, CD8+, or CD8+CD57+ T cells (not recorded which) from PBMCs. J is TRBJ1-6 and V is TRBV20-1, with D possibly TRBD1 on 6 matching bases. The sequence was obtained from a human donor with aplastic anemia. The CDR3 nucleotides are TGCAGTGCTAGGGTTCGTGGGGGCGAATATAATTCACCCCTCCACTTT. The encoded protein is CSARVRGGEYNSPLHF.